The 28 T cell receptor beta chains below come from one sample, sequenced in a study of CD8 T cells in ankylosing spondylitis. For these receptors, no antigen is known. Via MiXCR, TCRdb re-called the 5' RACE reads, giving one row per CDR3 protein. The sample lists about 750,000 distinct CDR3 sequences, roughly 19% occurring once. Points from the study as a whole: A TCR beta motif of several highly homologous variants seemed to mark ankylosing spondylitis blood.

Sequenced: blood, either unsorted or a sorted T cell fraction (not recorded which). The receptors come from a male donor with ankylosing spondylitis.

At least ten counts were recorded for this clonotype. The rearrangement uses TRBV10-3 and TRBJ2-7, with 8 nucleotides matching TRBD2. This CDR3 region has 15 residues. Losses at the gene ends were 3 bases for V and 5 bases for J; bases not matched to a gene: 9. Germline loops: CDR1 ENHRY, CDR2 SYGVKD. The CDR3 DNA follows: TGTGCCATCAGTGATGTTAGCGGGATGGTCAACGAGCAGTACTTC. Amino acids: CAISDVSGMVNEQYF.

The rearrangement uses TRBV11-3 and TRBJ2-7; 7 nucleotides align to TRBD1. Per the germline V gene, CDR1 is SGHNT and CDR2 is YENEEA. The CDR3 is 15 amino acids. With V trimmed by 4 bases and J by 9 bases, 15 bases remained unmatched. The CDR3 nucleotides are TGTGCCAGCAGCTCGTTAGGGGGCCATCGAAACTGGCAGTACTTC. It translates to CASSSLGGHRNWQYF. Together with reference TRBV11-3 and TRBJ2-7, the CDR3 gives the full variable domain: EAGVVQSPRYKIIEKKQPVAFWCNPISGHNTLYWYLQNLGQGPELLIRYENEEAVDDSQLPKDRFSAERLKGVDSTLKIQPAELGDSAVYLCASSSLGGHRNWQYFGPGTRLTVT.

The chain carries TRBV4-1 and TRBJ1-5; D unclear. Germline V gene lookup returns CDR1 MGHRA and CDR2 YSYEKL. V was cut by 1 base and J by 2 bases, with 15 bases left in between. The CDR3 consists of 17 residues. Here the CDR3 reads CASSQVVTLSGNQPQHF. CDR3 nucleotide sequence: TGCGCCAGCAGCCAAGTGGTGACCCTTTCAGGCAATCAGCCCCAGCATTTT.

The rearrangement uses TRBV2 and TRBJ2-1, with D perhaps matching TRBD2 (5 bases). This CDR3 comprises 15 residues. Per the germline V gene, CDR1 is SNHLY and CDR2 is FYNNEI. V was pared by 5 bases and J by 9 bases, with 20 bases between. CDR3 sequence reads: CASSHFTSSISEQFF. DNA of the CDR3: TGTGCCAGCAGTCACTTTACCTCTAGCATTAGTGAGCAGTTCTTC.

The chain joins TRBV5-1 to TRBJ1-4, with no clear D. CDR1 and CDR2 (germline): SGHRS, YFSETQ. This CDR3 comprises 14 residues. Trimming stripped 0 bases from V and 7 bases from J, with 10 bases between. Here the CDR3 reads CASSLGASGEKLFF. CDR3 nucleotide sequence: TGCGCCAGCAGCTTGGGAGCTTCGGGTGAAAAACTGTTTTTT.

This clonotype occurred a few times. The J gene is TRBJ1-2, the V gene TRBV12-3 or TRBV12-4; D possibly corresponds to TRBD1 (5 bases). Trimming stripped 6 bases from V and 0 bases from J, with 20 bases between. The CDR3 has 17 residues. The chain's CDR3 is CASSLLGVAPTNYGYTF. The CDR3 region has the DNA TGTGCCAGCAGCCTATTAGGGGTGGCGCCAACTAACTATGGCTACACCTTC.

V usage is TRBV20-1 and J usage is TRBJ2-7, with 9 positions matching TRBD2. Germline-derived CDR1 and CDR2 are DFQATT and SNEGSKA (reference sequence). The CDR3 has 13 amino acids. Trimming cost V 6 bases and J 6 bases; bases outside gene matches: 9. The CDR3 nucleotides are TGCAGTGCAGAACTTAGCGGGGGAGGCGAGCAGTACTTC. This codes for CSAELSGGGEQYF.

The chain carries TRBV28 and TRBJ2-1, with D possibly matching TRBD1 (6 bases). From germline, CDR1 is MDHEN and CDR2 SYDVKM. V was clipped by 2 bases and J by 14 bases, with 13 bases between them. This CDR3 is 12 amino acids long. CDR3 DNA sequence: TGTGCCAGCAGTTTAAGACGACAGGCCGAGTTCTTC. Translated: CASSLRRQAEFF.

This chain links TRBV7-2 with TRBJ2-1, with D uncertain. The length of the CDR3 is 14 residues. Germline assignment: CDR1 SGHTA and CDR2 FQGNSA. Between the trimmed V and J ends, which lost 1 base and 10 bases, there was a span of 14 bases. The CDR3 DNA sequence: TGTGCCAGCAGCTTAGAACACGCCGAAGTAGAGCAGTTCTTC. This translates into CASSLEHAEVEQFF.

This chain uses TRBV6-5 with TRBJ2-6; TRBD1 or TRBD2 may be the D gene (5 bases each). The CDR3 covers 15 residues. V gave up 2 bases and J gave up 2 bases, with 7 bases separating them. Germline V lookup: CDR1 MNHEY, CDR2 SVGAGI. Here the CDR3 reads CASSYEGTGANVLTF. CDR3 DNA: TGTGCCAGCAGTTACGAGGGGACTGGGGCCAACGTCCTGACTTTC.

This clonotype was recorded once. V and J are TRBV20-1 and TRBJ1-4, with D perhaps TRBD1 (6 bases). The CDR3 is made up of 14 amino acids. CDR1 is DFQATT, CDR2 SNEGSKA, per germline (reference sequence). Trimming stripped 5 bases from V and 6 bases from J, with 16 bases between. The CDR3 DNA is TGCAGTGCTGGGGGCTCGGGGAGAGATGAAAAACTGTTTTTT. Translation gives CSAGGSGRDEKLFF.

The sample holds a few counts of this clonotype. The rearrangement links TRBV5-1 to TRBJ1-1; D remains ambiguous. The V and J ends lost 2 bases and 6 bases respectively, with 8 bases between them. CDR1 and CDR2 from the germline V gene are SGHRS and YFSETQ. The CDR3 runs 12 residues. CDR3 sequence reads: CASSFSGPEAFF. The DNA of the CDR3 is TGCGCCAGCAGCTTTAGCGGGCCTGAAGCTTTCTTT.

The CDR3 DNA is TGTGCCAGCAGCTTAGAAGGTGTCTCGGGACTAGCGGTGGAGACCCAGTACTTC. Its protein is CASSLEGVSGLAVETQYF. V gene TRBV11-1 combines with J gene TRBJ2-5; 11 bases align to TRBD2. The CDR3 sequence is 18 residues long. V dropped 1 base and J dropped 5; count of bases not matched to a gene: 12. CDR1 is SGHAT, CDR2 FQDESV, per germline (reference sequence).

The chain links TRBV20-1 to TRBJ2-3; 10 bases are a match to TRBD1. The CDR3 has 15 residues. CDR1 is DFQATT, CDR2 SNEGSKA, per germline (reference sequence). V lost 6 bases and J lost 3; bases outside the gene matches: 9. The CDR3 reads CSAPSWDRGTDTQYF. CDR3 nucleotide sequence: TGCAGTGCACCTAGCTGGGACAGGGGTACAGATACGCAGTATTTT.

The V and J genes are TRBV28 and TRBJ2-1; D uncertain. The V and J ends lost 4 bases and 5 bases respectively, with 12 bases between them. The CDR3 is 14 amino acids. The germline V gene encodes CDR1 MDHEN and CDR2 SYDVKM. The CDR3 coding sequence is TGTGCCAGCAGTTACCGTCCTGGTAACAATGAGCAGTTCTTC. Translation gives CASSYRPGNNEQFF.

The genes are TRBV12-3 or TRBV12-4 and TRBJ1-2; a weak D match, TRBD1 (5 bases). The CDR3 runs to 13 residues. V was pared by 5 bases and J by 8 bases, with 15 bases between. The CDR3 nucleotides read TGTGCCAGCAGTCAGGGACGTCCGGGAGGCTACACCTTC. It translates to CASSQGRPGGYTF.

This clonotype appeared once. CDR3 protein: CSAIDSYEQYF. The CDR3 DNA reads TGCAGTGCGATAGACAGCTACGAGCAGTACTTC. The chain combines TRBV20-1 with TRBJ2-7, with a possible D match to TRBD1 (5 bases). The CDR3 consists of 11 residues. Germline-derived CDR1 and CDR2 are DFQATT and SNEGSKA (reference sequence). V was pared by 6 bases and J by 3 bases, with 9 bases between.

The chain is built from TRBV12-3 or TRBV12-4 and TRBJ2-3, with a weak D call TRBD2 (6 bases). The CDR3 length is 15 residues. V dropped 1 base and J dropped 0 bases, with 8 bases sitting between them. This CDR3 is CASSLVRGSTDTQYF. Written as DNA, the CDR3 is TGTGCCAGCAGTTTAGTGCGGGGTAGCACAGATACGCAGTATTTT.

The gene calls are TRBV9 and TRBJ1-3; D is unclear. This CDR3 comprises 15 residues. CDR1 and CDR2 (germline): SGDLS, YYNGEE. The V and J ends lost 0 bases and 3 bases respectively, with 10 bases between them. CDR3 amino acids: CASSVDHFRGNTIYF. The CDR3 DNA reads TGTGCCAGCAGCGTAGATCACTTCCGTGGAAACACCATATATTTT.

There are a few counts of this clonotype. The genes are TRBV12-3 or TRBV12-4 and TRBJ1-3; D gene ambiguous. The germline V and J ends were trimmed by 3 bases and 4 bases, with 13 bases remaining between them. The CDR3 is made up of 15 amino acids. As DNA, the CDR3 is TGTGCCAGCAGTTTTGATCGGTCTAAAGGAAACACCATATATTTT. Its protein is CASSFDRSKGNTIYF.

Turning to this clonotype: The junction shows a germline mismatch at one end, possibly a read error. The chain recombines TRBV15 with TRBJ2-2; the D gene could be TRBD1 or TRBD2 (5 bases each). The CDR3 consists of 15 residues. Germline V gene data show CDR1 as LNHNV and CDR2 as YYDKDF (reference sequence). In DNA, the CDR3 is TGTGCCACCAGCAGACCCACTCAGGGAGCCGGGGAGCTGTGTTTT. It codes for CATSRPTQGAGELCF. Together with reference TRBV15 and TRBJ2-2, the CDR3 gives the full variable domain: DAMVIQNPRYQVTQFGKPVTLSCSQTLNHNVMYWYQQKSSQAPKLLFHYYDKDFNNEADTPDNFQSRRPNTSFCFLDIRSPGLGDTAMYLCATSRPTQGAGELCFGEGSRLTVL.

The chain employs TRBV20-1 and TRBJ2-7; D possibly corresponds to TRBD2 (6 bases). The V gene's germline CDR1 is DFQATT and CDR2 SNEGSKA (reference sequence). The CDR3 spans 12 residues. V was shortened by 1 base and J by 3 bases, with 7 bases between the two germline ends. The DNA of the CDR3 is TGCAGTGCTAGAGTGGGAGGCTACGAGCAGTACTTC. Translation: CSARVGGYEQYF.

This clonotype was seen more than once but under ten times. This chain joins TRBV12-3 or TRBV12-4 and TRBJ1-1; D remains ambiguous. Trimming shortened V by 1 base and J by 2 bases, and 11 bases separated the two germline ends. This CDR3 comprises 15 residues. The CDR3 DNA is TGTGCCAGCAGTTTAGGGCGGTTGGATAACACTGAAGCTTTCTTT. The encoded protein is CASSLGRLDNTEAFF.

This chain uses TRBV7-2 with TRBJ2-3; TRBD2 matches 12 bases. The V gene's germline CDR1 is SGHTA and CDR2 FQGNSA. J was trimmed by 5 bases and V by 5 bases; bases with no gene match: 8. The CDR3 contains 16 residues. The CDR3 reads CASSPLTSGRGDTQYF. The DNA of the CDR3 is TGTGCCAGCAGCCCCCTGACTAGCGGGAGAGGAGATACGCAGTATTTT.

This sequence joins TRBV20-1 and TRBJ1-2; a possible D gene is TRBD1 (6 bases). There are 13 residues in the CDR3. Germline CDR1 reads DFQATT; CDR2 reads SNEGSKA (reference sequence). V was trimmed by 3 bases and J by 4 bases, leaving 12 bases between them. For the CDR3, the DNA is TGCAGTGCTAGCCGGGGGGCGGGCTATGGCTACACCTTC. Translation gives CSASRGAGYGYTF.

The chain joins TRBV15 to TRBJ1-2; 7 positions agree with TRBD1. CDR3 length equals 13 residues. Germline lookup yields CDR1 LNHNV and CDR2 YYDKDF (reference sequence). V dropped 4 bases and J dropped 7; count of bases not matched to a gene: 6. The chain's CDR3 is CATSTQGGGGYTF. The CDR3 DNA reads as TGTGCCACCAGCACTCAGGGGGGGGGTGGCTACACCTTC. Full variable domain (remainder filled in from reference TRBV15 and TRBJ1-2): DAMVIQNPRYQVTQFGKPVTLSCSQTLNHNVMYWYQQKSSQAPKLLFHYYDKDFNNEADTPDNFQSRRPNTSFCFLDIRSPGLGDTAMYLCATSTQGGGGYTFGSGTRLTVV.

The genes are TRBV4-3 and TRBJ2-1, with TRBD1 matching over 9 bases. Germline values: CDR1 LGHNA, CDR2 YSLEER. V lost 3 bases and J lost 9; bases outside the gene matches: 15. The length of the CDR3 is 17 residues. The CDR3 DNA follows: TGCGCCAGCAGCCAGGACCCACAGGGGGCCGGTGATGGTGAGCAGTTCTTC. Protein sequence: CASSQDPQGAGDGEQFF.

The gene calls are TRBV5-1 and TRBJ2-2; no reliable D call. V lost 6 bases and J 4 bases, leaving 13 bases between the germline ends. There are 14 residues in the CDR3. Germline V CDR1 and CDR2: SGHRS, YFSETQ. The CDR3 DNA reads TGCGCCAGCAACCCCCTTGGGTCCACCGGGGAGCTGTTTTTT. Protein: CASNPLGSTGELFF.